These T cell receptor beta chains were read from a single sample in a study of OX40 agonist ivuxolimab in advanced cancers. Method: immunoSEQ multiplex PCR; TCRdb's copy keeps in-frame clones and lacks some. There are around 45,000 clones in the sample; around 77% occur only once, and roughly 2.7% lies in the top ten. Sample: CD4+ or CD8+ T cells sorted from blood, taken in a trial of the OX40 agonist ivuxolimab. Receptors were obtained from an adult with an advanced solid tumor such as melanoma, head and neck, liver or kidney cancer. Each CDR3 is given with its conserved first and last residue. Fields, in order: J gene, D gene, V gene, clone size, CDR3 protein, CDR3 DNA. D genes are given only for firm matches. The size entry is marked missing in some rows and otherwise reads once, few, many or a size class.

J gene: TRBJ2-7
D gene: NA
V gene: TRBV4-1
clone size: NA
CDR3 protein: CASSQRRTYEQYF
CDR3 DNA: TGCGCCAGCAGCCAGCGACGTACCTACGAGCAGTACTTC

J gene: TRBJ2-1
D gene: NA
V gene: TRBV19
clone size: NA
CDR3 protein: CASRGRGVASGEQFF
CDR3 DNA: TGTGCCAGTCGCGGCAGGGGGGTAGCCTCGGGTGAGCAGTTCTTC

J gene: TRBJ1-1
D gene: NA
V gene: TRBV6-4
clone size: once
CDR3 protein: CASSVEENTEAFF
CDR3 DNA: TGTGCCAGCAGTGTTGAGGAGAACACTGAAGCTTTCTTT

J gene: TRBJ1-1
D gene: NA
V gene: TRBV18
clone size: NA
CDR3 protein: CASSPPGSGVRGTEAFF
CDR3 DNA: TGTGCCAGCTCACCACCCGGGTCTGGGGTTCGGGGCACTGAAGCTTTCTTT

J gene: TRBJ1-2
D gene: TRBD1
V gene: TRBV7-6
clone size: NA
CDR3 protein: CASSYPQGSGYTF
CDR3 DNA: TGTGCCAGCAGCTACCCACAGGGGAGTGGCTACACCTTC

J gene: TRBJ2-5
D gene: TRBD2
V gene: TRBV6-6
clone size: NA
CDR3 protein: CASSYSSLAEGETQYF
CDR3 DNA: TGTGCCAGCAGTTACTCGTCCCTAGCGGAAGGAGAGACCCAGTACTTC

J gene: TRBJ2-7
D gene: NA
V gene: TRBV7-2
clone size: NA
CDR3 protein: CASSLIPAEQYF
CDR3 DNA: TGTGCCAGCAGCCTAATCCCAGCCGAGCAGTACTTC

J gene: TRBJ2-2
D gene: TRBD2
V gene: TRBV15
clone size: NA
CDR3 protein: CATSGRGGTSGISNTGELFF
CDR3 DNA: TGTGCCACCAGCGGACGGGGGGGGACTAGCGGAATCTCGAACACCGGGGAGCTGTTTTTT

J gene: TRBJ2-7
D gene: NA
V gene: TRBV10-1
clone size: NA
CDR3 protein: CASSESFASSYEQYF
CDR3 DNA: TGCGCCAGCAGTGAGTCGTTTGCCAGCTCCTACGAGCAGTACTTC

J gene: TRBJ1-2
D gene: NA
V gene: TRBV21-1
clone size: NA
CDR3 protein: CASSKGGTDQTNYGYTF
CDR3 DNA: TGTGCCAGCAGCAAAGGGGGGACAGACCAAACTAACTATGGCTACACCTTC

J gene: TRBJ2-7
D gene: TRBD2
V gene: TRBV5-4
clone size: NA
CDR3 protein: CASSLWSGSGEQYF
CDR3 DNA: TGTGCCAGCAGCTTGTGGAGCGGGAGTGGGGAGCAGTACTTC

J gene: TRBJ1-2
D gene: TRBD1
V gene: TRBV28
clone size: NA
CDR3 protein: CASHRGRLRRTNYGYTF
CDR3 DNA: TGTGCCAGTCACAGGGGGCGACTCCGCCGCACTAACTATGGCTACACCTTC

J gene: TRBJ2-2
D gene: TRBD1
V gene: TRBV7-8
clone size: NA
CDR3 protein: CASSPDRRTGELFF
CDR3 DNA: TGTGCCAGCAGCCCGGACAGGCGCACCGGGGAGCTGTTTTTT

J gene: TRBJ2-2
D gene: TRBD2
V gene: TRBV28
clone size: NA
CDR3 protein: CASSLLTGLAGDTGELFF
CDR3 DNA: TGTGCCAGCAGTTTACTAACTGGACTAGCGGGAGATACCGGGGAGCTGTTTTTT

J gene: TRBJ2-7
D gene: TRBD2
V gene: TRBV19
clone size: once
CDR3 protein: CASSIESSGSYEQYF
CDR3 DNA: TGTGCCAGTAGTATAGAGAGTAGCGGGAGTTACGAGCAGTACTTC

J gene: TRBJ2-3
D gene: TRBD2
V gene: TRBV28
clone size: NA
CDR3 protein: CASSLMGLAGHTDTQYF
CDR3 DNA: TGTGCCAGCAGTTTGATGGGACTAGCGGGCCACACAGATACGCAGTATTTT

J gene: TRBJ2-5
D gene: NA
V gene: TRBV7-9
clone size: few
CDR3 protein: CASSLAGLGYQETQYF
CDR3 DNA: TGTGCCAGCAGCTTAGCGGGATTGGGGTACCAAGAGACCCAGTACTTC

J gene: TRBJ1-2
D gene: TRBD1
V gene: TRBV25-1
clone size: NA
CDR3 protein: CASRGGGTGYTF
CDR3 DNA: TGTGCCAGCAGAGGAGGGGGCACTGGCTACACCTTC

J gene: TRBJ2-3
D gene: TRBD2
V gene: TRBV5-1
clone size: NA
CDR3 protein: CASTSGTSGRTDTQYF
CDR3 DNA: TGCGCCAGTACCTCCGGGACTAGCGGGAGAACAGATACGCAGTATTTT

J gene: TRBJ2-3
D gene: TRBD2
V gene: TRBV5-1
clone size: NA
CDR3 protein: CASSFGATSGRALGTDTQYF
CDR3 DNA: TGCGCCAGCAGCTTTGGGGCCACTAGCGGGAGGGCCCTCGGTACAGATACGCAGTATTTT

J gene: TRBJ2-5
D gene: TRBD1
V gene: TRBV5-1
clone size: NA
CDR3 protein: CASTPGGRETQYF
CDR3 DNA: TGCGCCAGCACCCCAGGGGGCCGAGAGACCCAGTACTTC

J gene: TRBJ1-2
D gene: TRBD1
V gene: TRBV28
clone size: NA
CDR3 protein: CASSPGTGVNGYTF
CDR3 DNA: TGTGCCAGCAGTCCTGGGACAGGGGTAAATGGCTACACCTTC

J gene: TRBJ1-2
D gene: TRBD1
V gene: TRBV15
clone size: NA
CDR3 protein: CATSPLRTGPAPYGYTF
CDR3 DNA: TGTGCCACCAGCCCCCTCCGGACAGGGCCGGCTCCCTATGGCTACACCTTC

J gene: TRBJ2-5
D gene: NA
V gene: TRBV5-1
clone size: NA
CDR3 protein: CASSLGASVGETQYF
CDR3 DNA: TGCGCCAGCAGCTTGGGCGCTAGCGTGGGGGAGACCCAGTACTTC

J gene: TRBJ1-4
D gene: NA
V gene: TRBV11-2
clone size: medium-sized
CDR3 protein: CASSSIPGTRTEKLFF
CDR3 DNA: TGTGCCAGCAGCTCAATCCCCGGAACCCGAACTGAAAAACTGTTTTTT

J gene: TRBJ1-3
D gene: NA
V gene: TRBV25-1
clone size: NA
CDR3 protein: CASSQVGLSGNTIYF
CDR3 DNA: TGTGCCAGCAGCCAGGTGGGGCTCTCTGGAAACACCATATATTTT

J gene: TRBJ2-7
D gene: TRBD2
V gene: TRBV10-3
clone size: NA
CDR3 protein: CAITDGTSGSYEQYF
CDR3 DNA: TGTGCCATCACCGATGGGACTAGCGGTAGCTACGAGCAGTACTTC

J gene: TRBJ1-1
D gene: TRBD1
V gene: TRBV19
clone size: NA
CDR3 protein: CASRGDRGVYTEAFF
CDR3 DNA: TGTGCCAGTAGGGGGGACAGGGGGGTTTACACTGAAGCTTTCTTT

J gene: TRBJ1-1
D gene: TRBD1
V gene: TRBV6-6
clone size: NA
CDR3 protein: CASRDDRGGGTEAFF
CDR3 DNA: TGTGCCAGCAGAGATGACAGGGGTGGCGGCACTGAAGCTTTCTTT